These T cell receptor beta chains were read from a single sample in a study of blood T cell repertoires in COVID-19. Sequencing used immunoSEQ multiplex PCR; TCRdb keeps in-frame clones, though not all of them. Of 270,000 or so clones listed, just under 90% are singletons. The material sequenced was peripheral blood. Every receptor here comes from a woman aged 30 to 39 with COVID-19, enrolled during active disease. Both conserved end residues are part of each CDR3. A D gene is named only where the DNA matches it firmly. Clone size is shown for a subset of rows, as once, few, many or a class of expanded clone.

j_gene: TRBJ1-4
len: 16
d_gene: TRBD1
abundance: NA
v_gene: TRBV25-1
CDR3nt: TGTGCCAGCAGTGAATATGGTGTCGGGACAGGTGAAAAACTGTTTTTT
CDR3aa: CASSEYGVGTGEKLFF

j_gene: TRBJ1-6
len: 16
d_gene: TRBD1
abundance: NA
v_gene: TRBV6-5
CDR3nt: TGTGCCAGCAGCTACCATCCACGACAGGGGAGCTCACCCCTCCACTTT
CDR3aa: CASSYHPRQGSSPLHF

j_gene: TRBJ2-1
len: 15
d_gene: TRBD2
abundance: NA
v_gene: TRBV5-1
CDR3nt: TGCGCCAGCAGCTCGAGACTAGCGGATTACAATGAGCAGTTCTTC
CDR3aa: CASSSRLADYNEQFF

j_gene: TRBJ1-6
len: 16
d_gene: NA
abundance: few
v_gene: TRBV11-2
CDR3nt: TGTGCCAGCAGCTTAGATTTGGCACAATTTAATTCACCCCTCCACTTT
CDR3aa: CASSLDLAQFNSPLHF

j_gene: TRBJ1-6
len: 15
d_gene: TRBD1
abundance: once
v_gene: TRBV28
CDR3nt: TGTGCCAGCCTCGCAGAGACAGGGCGGCATTCACCCCTCCACTTT
CDR3aa: CASLAETGRHSPLHF

j_gene: TRBJ2-3
len: 15
d_gene: NA
abundance: few
v_gene: TRBV7-9
CDR3nt: TGTGCCAGCAGCTCAGACCACCCCGGGGCAGATACGCAGTATTTT
CDR3aa: CASSSDHPGADTQYF

j_gene: TRBJ1-2
len: 15
d_gene: TRBD1
abundance: NA
v_gene: TRBV6-4
CDR3nt: TGTGCCAGCAGTCCCCTGGGACAGGGAGACTATGGCTACACCTTC
CDR3aa: CASSPLGQGDYGYTF

j_gene: TRBJ2-2
len: 16
d_gene: NA
abundance: NA
v_gene: TRBV4-2
CDR3nt: TGTGCCAGCAGCCCTCTTACGAGGGCGGGCACCGGGGAGCTGTTTTTT
CDR3aa: CASSPLTRAGTGELFF

j_gene: TRBJ1-5
len: 19
d_gene: TRBD1
abundance: NA
v_gene: TRBV5-6
CDR3nt: TGTGCCAGCAGCCCGAACCGGGACAGGGTCCCCTATAGCAATCAGCCCCAGCATTTT
CDR3aa: CASSPNRDRVPYSNQPQHF

j_gene: TRBJ1-6
len: 16
d_gene: TRBD1
abundance: NA
v_gene: TRBV18
CDR3nt: TGTGCCAGCTCGCCCACAGGGGGCACCTATAATTCACCCCTCCACTTT
CDR3aa: CASSPTGGTYNSPLHF

j_gene: TRBJ2-1
len: 16
d_gene: NA
abundance: once
v_gene: TRBV4-1
CDR3nt: TGCGCCAGCAGCCAAGAGGGACTCGTAGCTTACAATGAGCAGTTCTTC
CDR3aa: CASSQEGLVAYNEQFF

j_gene: TRBJ2-2
len: 19
d_gene: NA
abundance: NA
v_gene: TRBV12-1
CDR3nt: TGTGCCAGCAGCTTTTTAGAAAGCGGGGGGGCCCCGAACACCGGGGAGCTGTTTTTT
CDR3aa: CASSFLESGGAPNTGELFF

j_gene: TRBJ1-4
len: 15
d_gene: TRBD1
abundance: NA
v_gene: TRBV7-6
CDR3nt: TGTGCCAGCAGCTCCCTGACAGGGGGGAGGGAAAAACTGTTTTTT
CDR3aa: CASSSLTGGREKLFF

j_gene: TRBJ1-1
len: 14
d_gene: NA
abundance: NA
v_gene: TRBV10-1
CDR3nt: TGCGCCAGCAGTGAGTCGGGGGGGATCACTGAAGCTTTCTTT
CDR3aa: CASSESGGITEAFF

j_gene: TRBJ1-5
len: 14
d_gene: NA
abundance: NA
v_gene: TRBV24-1
CDR3nt: TGTGCCACCAGTTCCGGGGGTTGGGATCAGCCCCAGCATTTT
CDR3aa: CATSSGGWDQPQHF

j_gene: TRBJ2-7
len: 14
d_gene: NA
abundance: NA
v_gene: TRBV4-1
CDR3nt: TGCGCCAGCAGCCATTTAAAGGGGGGGACAGAGCAGTACTTC
CDR3aa: CASSHLKGGTEQYF

j_gene: TRBJ2-1
len: 13
d_gene: TRBD1
abundance: NA
v_gene: TRBV2
CDR3nt: TGTGCCGGGATCACAGGGGGCTGGAATGAGCAGTTCTTC
CDR3aa: CAGITGGWNEQFF

j_gene: TRBJ2-2
len: 17
d_gene: TRBD1
abundance: NA
v_gene: TRBV2
CDR3nt: TGTGCCAGCAGTGAAGGGGTAGGGGGCAGGGACACCGGGGAGCTGTTTTTT
CDR3aa: CASSEGVGGRDTGELFF

j_gene: TRBJ1-1
len: 14
d_gene: NA
abundance: NA
v_gene: TRBV5-1
CDR3nt: TGCGCCAGCAGCTCATCGGACAGAAACACTGAAGCTTTCTTT
CDR3aa: CASSSSDRNTEAFF

j_gene: TRBJ1-2
len: 14
d_gene: NA
abundance: few
v_gene: TRBV5-1
CDR3nt: TGCGCCAGCAGCTTGGTGGCTAGCAACTATGGCTACACCTTC
CDR3aa: CASSLVASNYGYTF

j_gene: TRBJ1-5
len: 18
d_gene: TRBD1
abundance: NA
v_gene: TRBV28
CDR3nt: TGTGCCAGCAGTTTCAACCAACCGTCGACAGGGAGCAATCAGCCCCAGCATTTT
CDR3aa: CASSFNQPSTGSNQPQHF

j_gene: TRBJ1-3
len: 16
d_gene: NA
abundance: NA
v_gene: TRBV3-1/TRBV3-2
CDR3nt: TGTGCCAGCAGCCATCTCGGACAGAGCTCTGGAAACACCATATATTTT
CDR3aa: CASSHLGQSSGNTIYF

j_gene: TRBJ2-5
len: 16
d_gene: TRBD1
abundance: NA
v_gene: TRBV14
CDR3nt: TGTGCCAGCAGCCGAGGGGAGACAGGGACCCAAGAGACCCAGTACTTC
CDR3aa: CASSRGETGTQETQYF

j_gene: TRBJ1-1
len: 14
d_gene: NA
abundance: NA
v_gene: TRBV6-6
CDR3nt: TGTGCCAGCGGATCCCCTGGAGGGGATGGAGAAGCTTTCTTT
CDR3aa: CASGSPGGDGEAFF

j_gene: TRBJ2-1
len: 16
d_gene: TRBD2
abundance: NA
v_gene: TRBV6-1
CDR3nt: TGTGCCAGCAGTGGTTATAGCGGGGAAACCTACAATGAGCAGTTCTTC
CDR3aa: CASSGYSGETYNEQFF

j_gene: TRBJ1-1
len: 13
d_gene: TRBD1
abundance: NA
v_gene: TRBV4-1
CDR3nt: TGCGCCAGCAGCCGAACAGGGGGCACTGAAGCTTTCTTT
CDR3aa: CASSRTGGTEAFF

j_gene: TRBJ2-3
len: 16
d_gene: NA
abundance: NA
v_gene: TRBV14
CDR3nt: TGTGCCAGCAGCCCGTATCGCGGACGGGACACAGATACGCAGTATTTT
CDR3aa: CASSPYRGRDTDTQYF

j_gene: TRBJ2-3
len: 18
d_gene: TRBD2
abundance: NA
v_gene: TRBV3-1/TRBV3-2
CDR3nt: TGTGCCAGCAGCCAAGATTCTCCTAGCGGGGGGGCCCCAGATACGCAGTATTTT
CDR3aa: CASSQDSPSGGAPDTQYF

j_gene: TRBJ1-1
len: 14
d_gene: TRBD1
abundance: once
v_gene: TRBV30
CDR3nt: TGTGCCTGGAGTGTAGGGGAACAGGGGACTGAAGCTTTCTTT
CDR3aa: CAWSVGEQGTEAFF

j_gene: TRBJ1-4
len: 14
d_gene: NA
abundance: NA
v_gene: TRBV7-8
CDR3nt: TGTGCCAGCAGCTTAGGGCCAGGGCAAGAAAAACTGTTTTTT
CDR3aa: CASSLGPGQEKLFF

j_gene: TRBJ1-1
len: 11
d_gene: NA
abundance: NA
v_gene: TRBV10-3
CDR3nt: TGTGCCATCAAGGAGGACACTGAAGCTTTCTTT
CDR3aa: CAIKEDTEAFF

j_gene: TRBJ2-1
len: 13
d_gene: NA
abundance: NA
v_gene: TRBV19
CDR3nt: TGTGCCAGTAGTATGGTACAGTACAATGAGCAGTTCTTC
CDR3aa: CASSMVQYNEQFF